This T cell receptor (beta chain) stems from a study of T cell clusters in autoimmune cytopenias. Multiplex touch-down PCR amplified TRB using TRB-A and TRB-B pools in one tube. TCRdb re-called the multiplex PCR reads; every CDR3 protein appears as one record, without DNA. This sample's table has 6,500 to 7,000 distinct CDR3 sequences. Each sample's input was roughly 270 ng genomic DNA, some 40,000 genome equivalents. This sample also appeared in a second study, on T cell repertoires in aging, cancer and after chemotherapy. That source adds: Six age groups, ranging from 30 or younger to 70 or older, included the donors. Loss of evenness, beyond lost richness, contributed to age-related TCR diversity decline in cancer patients. Rebound thymic output was suggested by rising median generation probability during chemotherapy in each cancer cohort. No conclusions about immunological memory after chemotherapy can be drawn from the repertoire data.

The sequenced material came from peripheral blood. The sequence came from a human donor in good health.

The CDR3 spells CASSLRWTGTDTQYF. The chain is built from TRBV6-2 or TRBV6-3 and TRBJ2-3; TCRdb's assignment of TRBD1 cannot be checked, as there is no DNA. Germline V gene data show CDR1 as MNHEY and CDR2 as SVGEGT. The CDR3 contains 15 residues.